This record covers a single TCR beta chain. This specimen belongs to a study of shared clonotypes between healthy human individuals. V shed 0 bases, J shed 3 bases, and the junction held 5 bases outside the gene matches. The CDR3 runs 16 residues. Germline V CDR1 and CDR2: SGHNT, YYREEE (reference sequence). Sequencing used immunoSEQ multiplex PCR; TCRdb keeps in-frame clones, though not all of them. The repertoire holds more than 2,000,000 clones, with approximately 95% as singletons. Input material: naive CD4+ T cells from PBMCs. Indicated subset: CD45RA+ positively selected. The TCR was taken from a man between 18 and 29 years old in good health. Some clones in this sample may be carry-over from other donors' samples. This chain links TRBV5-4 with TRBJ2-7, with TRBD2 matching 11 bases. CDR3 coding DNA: TGTGCCAGCAGCTTGGTGGTAGCGGGAGGGTTCTACGAGCAGTACTTC. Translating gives CASSLVVAGGFYEQYF.